The 26 T cell receptor beta chains below were found in one sample sequenced in a study of blood T cell repertoires in COVID-19. Clones were read by immunoSEQ multiplex PCR, and TCRdb kept only the in-frame ones, dropping some. This table has 250,000 to 300,000 clones, just over 90% appearing once. The specimen sequenced was PBMCs or T cells enriched from blood (not recorded which). These receptors were collected from a woman between 40 and 50 years old with acute COVID-19.

The chain joins TRBV4-2 to TRBJ2-7, with TRBD1 matching over 8 bases. This CDR3 comprises 15 residues. Trimming at V came to 5 bases and at J to 4 bases, leaving 10 bases not matched to a gene. Germline CDR1 LGHNA, CDR2 YNFKEQ. Here the CDR3 DNA reads TGTGCCAGCAGCGAAACTGACAGGGGCCCATACGAGCAGTACTTC. Amino acids: CASSETDRGPYEQYF.

The chain joins TRBV5-1 to TRBJ2-5; the match to TRBD2 covers 10 bases. The CDR3 runs to 16 residues. Looked up from germline, CDR1 is SGHRS and CDR2 is YFSETQ. The junction had 10 bases not matched to a gene; V was cut back by 4 bases and J by 4 bases. DNA for the CDR3: TGCGCCAGCAGCCCTAGCGGGGGCGGCTTGTTAGAGACCCAGTACTTC. This translates into CASSPSGGGLLETQYF. Drawing the rest from reference TRBV5-1 and TRBJ2-5, the complete variable domain is KAGVTQTPRYLIKTRGQQVTLSCSPISGHRSVSWYQQTPGQGLQFLFEYFSETQRNKGNFPGRFSGRQFSNSRSEMNVSTLELGDSALYLCASSPSGGGLLETQYFGPGTRLLVL.

J is TRBJ2-1 and V is TRBV7-2; 11 nucleotides align to TRBD2. Per germline, CDR1 SGHTA and CDR2 FQGNSA. The CDR3 runs 15 residues. J gave up 9 bases and V 5 bases, and 9 bases lay outside the gene matches. CDR3 sequence: CASSTLAGVLSEQFF. The CDR3 DNA is TGTGCCAGCAGCACACTAGCGGGAGTATTGAGTGAGCAGTTCTTC.

The chain combines TRBV11-3 with TRBJ1-3, with D maybe TRBD1 (6 bases). Germline CDR1 and CDR2: SGHNT and YENEEA. Trimming left V 6 bases short and J 0 bases short, with 9 bases between. The CDR3 loop spans 14 amino acids. The CDR3 loop is CASRDSFSGNTIYF. The CDR3 DNA is TGTGCCAGCAGGGACAGCTTCTCTGGAAACACCATATATTTT.

V and J are TRBV18 and TRBJ1-2, with D possibly TRBD1 on 6 matching bases. Between the trimmed V and J ends, which lost 3 bases and 3 bases, there was a span of 11 bases. Germline CDR1 KGHSH, CDR2 LQKENI. The CDR3 runs to 14 residues. CDR3 region: CASSPIRQDYGYTF. The DNA for the CDR3 is TGTGCCAGCTCACCTATCCGACAGGACTATGGCTACACCTTC.

The rearrangement uses TRBV7-9 and TRBJ1-6; TRBD1 aligns across 8 bases. Looked up from germline, CDR1 is SEHNR and CDR2 is FQNEAQ (reference sequence). This CDR3 comprises 13 residues. Trimming at V came to 5 bases and at J to 15 bases, leaving 9 bases not matched to a gene. The CDR3 coding sequence is TGTGCCAGCAGCACATGGACAGGGAGTTACCTCCACTTT. Translated: CASSTWTGSYLHF. Full variable domain (rest looked up from reference TRBV7-9 and TRBJ1-6): DTGVSQNPRHKITKRGQNVTFRCDPISEHNRLYWYRQTLGQGPEFLTYFQNEAQLEKSRLLSDRFSAERPKGSFSTLEIQRTEQGDSAMYLCASSTWTGSYLHFGNGTRLTVT.

Written as DNA, the CDR3 is TGCGCCAGCAGCTTGGGGTGGAAAAGGACAGCAGAAAGCAATCAGCCCCAGCATTTT. Protein: CASSLGWKRTAESNQPQHF. The genes are TRBV5-1 and TRBJ1-5; TRBD1 is a possible D gene (6 bases). V lost 0 bases and J lost 1, with 20 bases in between. The CDR3 has 19 residues. CDR1 and CDR2 (germline): SGHRS, YFSETQ. Combining the CDR3 with reference TRBV5-1 and TRBJ1-5 gives the whole variable domain KAGVTQTPRYLIKTRGQQVTLSCSPISGHRSVSWYQQTPGQGLQFLFEYFSETQRNKGNFPGRFSGRQFSNSRSEMNVSTLELGDSALYLCASSLGWKRTAESNQPQHFGDGTRLSIL.

The chain has TRBV4-3 and TRBJ1-5, with D possibly matching TRBD1 (5 bases). Germline CDR1 and CDR2: LGHNA and YSLEER. The V gene lost 0 bases and the J gene lost 2 bases, with 14 bases spanning the gap. The CDR3 runs 17 residues. The CDR3 DNA follows: TGCGCCAGCAGCCAAGATCGGGGGTTGAGTGGCAATCAGCCCCAGCATTTT. As protein: CASSQDRGLSGNQPQHF.

This chain links TRBV21-1 with TRBJ2-1; the table names TRBD2, a call not compared with the DNA. TRBV21-1 has pseudogene status. The CDR3 is 12 residues long. CDR3 DNA: TGTGCCAGCAGCAGGCGAGGTTATGAGCAGTTCTTC. It encodes CASSRRGYEQFF.

This clone has just one count. The genes are TRBV6-1 and TRBJ1-5; D unclear. Trimming removed 2 bases at V and 2 bases at J, with 7 bases between. CDR3 size: 14 residues. The germline gives CDR1 MNHNS, CDR2 SASEGT. Here the CDR3 DNA reads TGTGCCAGCAGTGAATCTATGGGCAATCAGCCCCAGCATTTT. Translating gives CASSESMGNQPQHF.

This sequence joins TRBV7-2 and TRBJ1-1; 8 bases map to TRBD1. From germline, CDR1 is SGHTA and CDR2 FQGNSA. The trim removed 4 bases at V and 11 bases at J, leaving 6 bases unmatched. CDR3 length equals 12 residues. The CDR3 spells CASSSGTGRAFF. The CDR3 DNA is TGTGCCAGCAGCTCTGGGACAGGTAGGGCTTTCTTT.

This clone was seen a single time. Other DNA sequences in the sample encode the same CDR3. The chain recombines TRBV7-2 with TRBJ1-5, with D unresolved. The CDR3 runs to 15 residues. The V end lost 1 base, the J end lost 0 bases, and 7 bases lay between the germline ends. CDR1 is SGHTA and CDR2 is FQGNSA in the germline V gene. Here the CDR3 DNA reads TGTGCCAGCAGCTTAGTCCCCAATAGCAATCAGCCCCAGCATTTT. Protein: CASSLVPNSNQPQHF.

The chain joins TRBV30 to TRBJ1-4, with 10 bases identical to TRBD1. Losses at the gene ends were 8 bases for V and 7 bases for J; bases not matched to a gene: 7. Germline V gene sequence: CDR1 GTSNPN, CDR2 SVGIG (reference sequence). The length of the CDR3 is 13 residues. DNA for the CDR3: TGTGCCCTAAGGACAGGGGGTATTGAAAAACTGTTTTTT. This codes for CALRTGGIEKLFF.

This rearrangement joins TRBV28 to TRBJ2-7; a weak D match, TRBD2 (5 bases). The V end was cut by 3 bases, the J end by 0 bases, with 12 bases between. CDR1 is MDHEN, CDR2 SYDVKM, per germline. This CDR3 spans 15 amino acids. CDR3 DNA sequence: TGTGCCAGCAGTTTGGCGGACGGACTCTCCTACGAGCAGTACTTC. Its translation is CASSLADGLSYEQYF.

The chain joins TRBV28 to TRBJ2-2, with 9 bases matching TRBD1. Trimming removed 2 bases from V and 5 bases from J; junction bases left unmatched: 3. The CDR3 spans 15 residues. Per the germline V gene, CDR1 is MDHEN and CDR2 is SYDVKM. The DNA for the CDR3 is TGTGCCAGCAGTTTAACGACAGGGGGTACCGGGGAGCTGTTTTTT. Translated, it gives CASSLTTGGTGELFF.

This sequence joins TRBV27 and TRBJ1-5; 8 bases are a match to TRBD1. The CDR3 consists of 15 residues. J lost 2 bases, V lost 6 bases, and 6 bases had no gene match. Looked up from germline, CDR1 is MNHEY and CDR2 is SMNVEV (reference sequence). The CDR3, as DNA: TGTGCCAGCAGGGACAGGGCTTCAGGCAATCAGCCCCAGCATTTT. This sequence encodes CASRDRASGNQPQHF.

The chain employs TRBV2 and TRBJ2-3; 9 bases are shared with TRBD2. This CDR3 spans 19 amino acids. The germline V gene has CDR1 SNHLY and CDR2 FYNNEI. V shed 3 bases, J shed 0 bases, and the junction held 13 bases outside the gene matches. In nucleotides, the CDR3 is TGTGCCAGCAGTGAGGAGCTAGCGGGGAGAGGGACTAGCACAGATACGCAGTATTTT. The encoded protein is CASSEELAGRGTSTDTQYF.

The chain couples TRBV5-1 to TRBJ1-4, with D possibly being TRBD1 (6 bases). This CDR3 comprises 14 residues. Germline V gene data show CDR1 as SGHRS and CDR2 as YFSETQ. The V gene lost 2 bases and the J gene lost 7 bases, with 12 bases spanning the gap. The CDR3 loop is CASSFGGAGEKLFF. CDR3 bases: TGCGCCAGCAGCTTTGGGGGCGCGGGTGAAAAACTGTTTTTT.

V is TRBV3-1 (or the pseudogene TRBV3-2) and J is TRBJ2-3; 9 bases map to TRBD1. J lost 6 bases, V lost 4 bases, and 8 bases had no gene match. The CDR3 is 15 residues long. Looked up from germline, CDR1 is LGHDT and CDR2 is YNNKEL (reference sequence). CDR3 amino acids: CASSPTGGKGDTQYF. The CDR3 DNA reads as TGTGCCAGCAGCCCGACAGGGGGGAAAGGGGATACGCAGTATTTT.

V is TRBV19 and J is TRBJ1-2; 8 bases line up with TRBD1. The germline V gene encodes CDR1 LNHDA and CDR2 SQIVND (reference sequence). The CDR3 runs to 14 residues. Unmatched junction bases numbered 10, after V lost 9 bases and J lost 4 bases. The CDR3 DNA reads as TGTGCCAGCATAAATACAGGGGGAGCCTATGGCTACACCTTC. It yields the protein CASINTGGAYGYTF.

This chain uses TRBV7-9 with TRBJ2-1, with TRBD2 matching over 12 bases. The J segment lost 15 bases and the V segment lost 2 bases, leaving 20 bases of the junction unmatched. CDR3 size: 18 residues. From germline, CDR1 is SEHNR and CDR2 FQNEAQ (reference sequence). CDR3 in amino acids: CASSLNGELRLAGAQRFF. The CDR3 coding sequence is TGTGCCAGCAGCTTAAATGGCGAACTCCGACTAGCGGGGGCCCAGCGGTTCTTC.

This clone has a single count. This CDR3 is CASSSLDRSRYTF. CDR3 DNA sequence: TGTGCCAGCAGCTCCCTAGACAGGTCCCGCTACACCTTC. The chain joins TRBV13 to TRBJ1-2, with D possibly TRBD1 on 6 matching bases. From germline, CDR1 is PRHDT and CDR2 FYEKMQ (reference sequence). CDR3 size: 13 residues. V lost 4 bases and J 9 bases, leaving 15 bases between the germline ends.

The chain joins TRBV28 to TRBJ1-5, with 8 positions matching TRBD1. The CDR3 extends over 14 amino acids. V lost 5 bases, J lost 1 base, and 1 base stayed unmatched. Germline loops: CDR1 MDHEN, CDR2 SYDVKM. The CDR3, as DNA: TGTGCCAGCAGTCGACAGGGGAGCAATCAGCCCCAGCATTTT. The encoded protein is CASSRQGSNQPQHF.

The J gene is TRBJ1-2, the V gene TRBV29-1; D is uncertain. Germline CDR1 reads SQVTM; CDR2 reads ANQGSEA. The ends were cut back, 7 bases at V and 1 base at J, with 25 bases in the middle. The CDR3 is 17 residues long. The CDR3 DNA follows: TGCAGCGCCGTCATCGACGGGGTTCTTGCCGGTAACTATGGCTACACCTTC. This encodes CSAVIDGVLAGNYGYTF.

This rearrangement joins TRBV30 to TRBJ2-1, with D perhaps matching TRBD2 (6 bases). The CDR3 has 15 residues. Trimming pared 3 bases from V and 0 bases from J, leaving 12 bases between. Germline loops: CDR1 GTSNPN, CDR2 SVGIG (reference sequence). The CDR3: CAWRGGPLSYNEQFF. DNA for the CDR3: TGTGCCTGGAGGGGAGGACCGCTCTCCTACAATGAGCAGTTCTTC.

The CDR3 reads CASAPGQGNNSPLHF. CDR3 DNA sequence: TGCGCCAGCGCCCCGGGACAGGGCAATAATTCACCCCTCCACTTT. The rearrangement uses TRBV5-1 and TRBJ1-6; TRBD1 matches at 9 bases. Germline assignment: CDR1 SGHRS and CDR2 YFSETQ. The V segment lost 7 bases and the J segment 5 bases; nucleotides outside the gene matches: 7. The CDR3 totals 15 residues.